The source of this T cell receptor (beta chain) is a study of a mutant IDH1 vaccine in newly diagnosed glioma. Time point given: week 23, last vaccination. It was 300 ug of mutant IDH1 20-mer peptide that made up each vaccine dose, given with topical imiquimod. As to this clone: Antigen: not known.

V gave up 4 bases and J gave up 1 base, with 12 bases separating them. Per the germline V gene, CDR1 is LNHDA and CDR2 is SQIVND (reference sequence). The CDR3 is 15 residues long. The table came from immunoSEQ multiplex PCR; TCRdb's copy has only in-frame clones and leaves some out. The data contain tens of thousands of clones, 80% of them singletons. The sequencing used PBMCs, collected from a glioma patient whose treatment included an IDH1 peptide vaccine. This receptor was obtained from a man aged 40-49 years with glioma. The chain couples TRBV19 to TRBJ2-3; D tentatively fits TRBD1 or TRBD2 (5 bases each). This CDR3 is CASSRDRPGTDTQYF. The CDR3 DNA reads TGTGCCAGTAGTAGGGACCGACCTGGCACAGATACGCAGTATTTT.